Below, 19 T cell receptor beta chains from the same sample are listed, as sequenced in a study of CD8+ T cells in alopecia areata (dated by TCRdb to the late 2010s). Library creation used the immunoSEQ multiplex PCR assay. RNA was extracted from all samples and reverse transcribed into cDNA as template for TCR sequencing. TCRdb holds this immuneACCESS table with in-frame rearrangements only. Some clones are missing; in checked studies, unresolved V genes explain under half, and the rest has no known cause. A total of around 210,000 clones appear in this sample, 45% to 70% of them only once. Jointly, the top ten make up under 5% of the sample. What was sequenced was CD8+ T cells sorted from blood. These receptors all stem from a human donor in good health.

This clone was seen more than once but under ten times. CDR3 coding DNA: TGCAGCGCCGCAGGGGAGGGCTACACCTTC. Encoded protein: CSAAGEGYTF. The chain combines TRBV29-1 with TRBJ1-2; perhaps TRBD1 as D (6 bases). Trimming pared 7 bases from V and 8 bases from J, leaving 11 bases between. CDR3 length: 10 residues. From germline, CDR1 is SQVTM and CDR2 ANQGSEA.

The count of this clone is one. The CDR3 loop is CASSYSGQGSYNEQFF. The CDR3, as DNA: TGTGCCAGCAGTTACTCGGGACAGGGCTCCTACAATGAGCAGTTCTTC. The V call is TRBV6-5, the J call TRBJ2-1, with TRBD1 matching 9 bases. In germline, CDR1 is MNHEY, CDR2 SVGAGI. V gave up 0 bases and J gave up 0 bases; unmatched junction bases: 0. This CDR3 region has 16 residues.

The table lists this clone with a few counts. The rearrangement links TRBV10-2 to TRBJ1-1, with a possible D match to TRBD1 (6 bases). Germline loops: CDR1 WSHSY, CDR2 SAAADI. The V and J ends lost 8 bases and 11 bases respectively, with 12 bases between them. This CDR3 region has 10 residues. CDR3 coding DNA: TGCGCCAGCGGGGACATTCACGCTTTCTTT. Translating gives CASGDIHAFF.

This chain joins TRBV19 and TRBJ2-1; D remains ambiguous. Trimming removed 2 bases from V and 6 bases from J, with 8 bases in between. The germline CDR1 and CDR2 sequences are LNHDA and SQIVND (reference sequence). This CDR3 is 13 amino acids long. The CDR3 spells CASSIRHSNEQFF. CDR3 DNA: TGTGCCAGTAGTATACGACACTCCAATGAGCAGTTCTTC.

This chain connects TRBV7-9 to TRBJ1-5, with 9 bases that match TRBD1. The CDR3 is 15 amino acids. The V gene end was trimmed by 5 bases and the J gene end by 5 bases; junction bases not matched to a gene: 7. The V gene's germline CDR1 is SEHNR and CDR2 FQNEAQ (reference sequence). The CDR3 protein is CASSLGTGKDQPQHF. The CDR3 region has the DNA TGTGCCAGCAGCCTAGGGACAGGGAAGGATCAGCCCCAGCATTTT.

This clone was detected only a few times. This chain uses TRBV11-2 with TRBJ1-1, with D possibly being TRBD1 (5 bases). Germline V gene data show CDR1 as SGHAT and CDR2 as FQNNGV. This CDR3 is 12 amino acids long. V dropped 7 bases and J dropped 5 bases, with 11 bases sitting between them. DNA for the CDR3: TGTGCCAGCAAAGTGGGGGGGACTGAAGCTTTCTTT. The encoded protein is CASKVGGTEAFF.

The chain links TRBV30 to TRBJ1-2; no reliable D call. Trimming pared 3 bases from V and 8 bases from J, leaving 7 bases between. From germline, CDR1 is GTSNPN and CDR2 SVGIG (reference sequence). This CDR3 contains 10 residues. The CDR3 is CAWRRRGYTF. The CDR3 DNA reads as TGTGCCTGGAGGCGGCGGGGCTACACCTTC.

The genes are TRBV29-1 and TRBJ1-2; the D is unclear. Germline-derived CDR1 and CDR2 are SQVTM and ANQGSEA. This CDR3 is 13 amino acids long. Trimming pared 5 bases from V and 0 bases from J, leaving 10 bases between. This CDR3 reads CSVWHNTNYGYTF. CDR3 bases: TGCAGCGTTTGGCACAACACTAACTATGGCTACACCTTC.

The CDR3 bases are TGTGCCAGCAGCTTAGGGGACAAAGAGACTGGGGCCAACGTCCTGACTTTC. Protein sequence: CASSLGDKETGANVLTF. V is TRBV11-1 and J is TRBJ2-6, with a possible D match to TRBD1 (6 bases). Looked up from germline, CDR1 is SGHAT and CDR2 is FQDESV (reference sequence). V was shortened by 1 base and J by 2 bases, with 12 bases between the two germline ends. This CDR3 is built from 17 residues.

As for this clone: One end of the junction varies from germline; a read error may be responsible. The chain combines TRBV29-1 with TRBJ2-2; maybe TRBD2 (5 bases). The germline V gene encodes CDR1 SQVTM and CDR2 ANQGSEA. This CDR3 is 12 amino acids long. The CDR3 coding sequence is TGCAGCGGGCGGAGGAACGCCGGGGAGCTGTTTTTT. It yields the protein CSGRRNAGELFF.

This chain links TRBV5-1 with TRBJ1-1, with D unclear. The V gene's germline CDR1 is SGHRS and CDR2 YFSETQ. V was cut by 4 bases and J by 2 bases, with 12 bases left in between. This CDR3 is 14 amino acids long. The CDR3 here is CASSLEGSNTEAFF. CDR3 DNA: TGCGCCAGCAGCCTCGAAGGATCTAACACTGAAGCTTTCTTT.

This clone was counted a few times. This sequence joins TRBV9 and TRBJ2-5; D is unresolved. The J call could be wrong; TRBJ2-7 is a better fit for the DNA end. This CDR3 is built from 13 residues. CDR1 is SGDLS, CDR2 YYNGEE, per germline. The chain's CDR3 is CASSVLDSYEQYF. CDR3 DNA: TGTGCCAGCAGCGTACTGGACTCCTACGAGCAGTACTTC.

This clone has just a few counts. The J gene is TRBJ1-1, the V gene TRBV5-4; maybe TRBD1 (5 bases). Trimming cost V 0 bases and J 11 bases, with 8 bases left between them. Germline-derived CDR1 and CDR2 are SGHNT and YYREEE (reference sequence). The CDR3 has 11 residues. CDR3 DNA sequence: TGTGCCAGCAGCTTGGGCAGGGAGGCTTTCTTT. This encodes CASSLGREAFF.

The V call is TRBV4-1, the J call TRBJ2-3; D possibly corresponds to TRBD2 (6 bases). From germline, CDR1 is MGHRA and CDR2 YSYEKL. Between the trimmed V and J ends, which lost 4 bases and 0 bases, there was a span of 11 bases. This CDR3 has 15 residues. The CDR3 DNA is TGCGCCAGCAGCCCAGAGGGGAGGAGCACAGATACGCAGTATTTT. Translation: CASSPEGRSTDTQYF.

This clone has a handful of counts. This chain connects TRBV5-4 to TRBJ2-3; 8 positions agree with TRBD2. CDR3 size: 14 residues. Per the germline V gene, CDR1 is SGHNT and CDR2 is YYREEE (reference sequence). V lost 3 bases and J lost 3; bases outside the gene matches: 3. The CDR3 region is CASSSERGTDTQYF. DNA for the CDR3: TGTGCCAGCAGCTCCGAGCGGGGGACAGATACGCAGTATTTT.

About this clone itself: Different DNA sequences within this sample yield the same CDR3. V usage is TRBV29-1 and J usage is TRBJ2-2; 7 bases align to TRBD2. The V gene's germline CDR1 is SQVTM and CDR2 ANQGSEA. With 6 bases clipped from V and 4 bases from J, the junction kept 2 bases outside the gene matches. This CDR3 has 12 residues. The CDR3 spells CSVRGGTGELFF. The CDR3 region has the DNA TGCAGCGTCCGCGGGGGCACCGGGGAGCTGTTTTTT.

This clone was detected only once. The chain employs TRBV9 and TRBJ1-2; 8 bases are a match to TRBD1. Trimming at V came to 0 bases and at J to 9 bases, leaving 4 bases not matched to a gene. Looked up from germline, CDR1 is SGDLS and CDR2 is YYNGEE. This CDR3 region has 13 residues. The CDR3 reads CASSVGRTGSYTF. The CDR3 DNA follows: TGTGCCAGCAGCGTAGGGCGGACAGGGAGCTACACCTTC.

The chain recombines TRBV4-1 with TRBJ1-4, with D perhaps matching TRBD1 (6 bases). Germline assignment: CDR1 MGHRA and CDR2 YSYEKL. Trimming cost V 0 bases and J 8 bases, with 13 bases left between them. The CDR3 consists of 15 residues. The CDR3, as DNA: TGCGCCAGCAGCCAAGAGGGGCAGGGGAGGGAAAAACTGTTTTTT. Protein sequence: CASSQEGQGREKLFF.

This clone is a singleton in its sample. V and J are TRBV30 and TRBJ2-1, with a weak D call TRBD2 (5 bases). Trimming stripped 0 bases from V and 5 bases from J, with 5 bases between. Germline V gives CDR1 GTSNPN, CDR2 SVGIG (reference sequence). The CDR3 length is 12 residues. For the CDR3, the DNA is TGTGCCTGGAGTGTAGCGGACAATGAGCAGTTCTTC. It translates to CAWSVADNEQFF.